The rows below give T cell receptor beta chains drawn from one sample of a study of CD8 T cells in Susac syndrome. TCRdb reanalysed the immunoSEQ multiplex PCR reads using MiXCR and keeps one entry per CDR3 protein. The top ten clones hold 0.098% of a sample with more than 150,000 distinct CDR3 sequences, approximately 94% of them seen once. The specimen was CD4+ T cells from PBMCs. All receptors derive from a human donor with Susac syndrome. Both conserved end residues are part of each CDR3. The D gene is left open where the match is weak. Some rows mark clone size as missing; the rest say once, few, many or name a class of expanded clone.

v_call	d_call	clone_size	j_call	cdr3_aa	cdr3_nt
TRBV12-3/TRBV12-4	NA	NA	TRBJ1-5	CASSQRGAGNQPQHF	TGTGCCAGCAGCCAGCGAGGGGCAGGCAATCAGCCCCAGCATTTT
TRBV29-1	NA	NA	TRBJ1-3	CSAGTGVTGNTIYF	TGCAGCGCCGGGACGGGCGTAACTGGAAACACCATATATTTT
TRBV7-3	TRBD1	NA	TRBJ1-1	CASSLGGQSPIAFF	TGTGCCAGCAGCTTAGGGGGACAGAGCCCCATCGCTTTCTTT
TRBV5-1	NA	once	TRBJ2-1	CASSLALREQFF	TGCGCCAGCAGCTTGGCGCTCAGGGAGCAGTTCTTC
TRBV5-4	TRBD1	NA	TRBJ2-2	CASSLELRTGGTGELFF	TGTGCCAGCAGCCTTGAACTGAGGACAGGGGGGACCGGGGAGCTGTTTTTT
TRBV4-3	NA	NA	TRBJ1-2	CASSQDPGRGYTF	TGCGCCAGCAGCCAAGATCCAGGGAGGGGCTACACCTTC
TRBV5-8	NA	NA	TRBJ2-4	CASSFPVNKNIQYF	TGTGCCAGCAGCTTTCCGGTTAACAAAAACATTCAGTACTTC
TRBV5-1	NA	NA	TRBJ2-5	CASSHRGPHQETQYF	TGCGCCAGCAGCCACCGGGGACCGCACCAAGAGACCCAGTACTTC
TRBV29-1	NA	once	TRBJ1-3	CSVGSGNTIYF	TGCAGCGTGGGGTCTGGAAACACCATATATTTT
TRBV20-1	NA	NA	TRBJ1-5	CSARPSSNRAPQHF	TGCAGTGCTAGACCGTCGTCAAACAGGGCCCCCCAGCATTTT
TRBV20-1	NA	once	TRBJ1-2	CSAREVSPGYGYTF	TGCAGTGCTAGAGAAGTCTCCCCCGGCTATGGCTACACCTTC
TRBV12-3/TRBV12-4	NA	NA	TRBJ1-1	CASSRTGGSTEAFF	TGTGCCAGCAGTCGGACCGGAGGTTCCACTGAAGCTTTCTTT
TRBV20-1	TRBD2	NA	TRBJ2-4	CSASGGAKNIQYF	TGCAGTGCTAGCGGGGGGGCCAAAAACATTCAGTACTTC
TRBV2	NA	NA	TRBJ1-1	CASSRHMNTEAFF	TGTGCCAGCAGTAGACATATGAACACTGAAGCTTTCTTT
TRBV7-2	NA	NA	TRBJ2-3	CATPAMQVDTQYF	TGTGCCACCCCGGCGATGCAGGTAGATACGCAGTATTTT
TRBV6-1	NA	NA	TRBJ1-2	CASSETAAAVSIYGYTF	TGTGCCAGCAGTGAAACGGCTGCCGCGGTTTCAATCTATGGCTACACCTTC
TRBV15	NA	few	TRBJ2-7	CATSRDLGYEQYF	TGTGCCACCAGCAGAGATCTGGGCTACGAGCAGTACTTC
TRBV12-3/TRBV12-4	NA	NA	TRBJ2-3	CASGLRGGGNTQYF	TGTGCCAGCGGTCTACGGGGAGGTGGTAATACGCAGTATTTT
TRBV3-1	TRBD1	NA	TRBJ2-7	CASSPRAGTGALYEQYF	TGTGCCAGCAGCCCACGTGCCGGGACAGGGGCTCTCTACGAGCAGTACTTC
TRBV4-3	NA	NA	TRBJ1-4	CASSQDWTAPNEKLFF	TGCGCCAGCAGCCAAGATTGGACAGCACCTAATGAAAAACTGTTTTTT
TRBV29-1	TRBD1	NA	TRBJ2-5	CSAGTGFRETQYF	TGCAGCGCTGGGACAGGGTTTAGAGAGACCCAGTACTTC
TRBV30	NA	NA	TRBJ1-2	CAWRAPGRTNYGYTF	TGTGCCTGGAGAGCCCCGGGACGGACTAACTATGGCTACACCTTC
TRBV9	NA	NA	TRBJ2-7	CASSVALDRTSSYEQYF	TGTGCCAGCAGCGTAGCTCTGGACAGAACGAGCTCCTACGAGCAGTACTTC
TRBV30	NA	once	TRBJ2-2	CAWSTARGTGELFF	TGTGCCTGGAGTACCGCTCGGGGCACCGGGGAGCTGTTTTTT
TRBV19	TRBD1	NA	TRBJ2-1	CASSGQGFNEQFF	TGTGCCAGTTCTGGACAGGGCTTCAATGAGCAGTTCTTC
TRBV7-9	NA	NA	TRBJ2-2	CASRPGTVNTGELFF	TGTGCCAGCAGACCCGGGACGGTAAACACCGGGGAGCTGTTTTTT
TRBV30	NA	NA	TRBJ2-5	CAWKTTGHRGETQYF	TGTGCCTGGAAAACTACGGGACACCGAGGAGAGACCCAGTACTTC
TRBV15	NA	NA	TRBJ2-1	CATSSSAGGVYEQFF	TGTGCCACCAGCAGTTCTGCGGGTGGAGTTTATGAGCAGTTCTTC